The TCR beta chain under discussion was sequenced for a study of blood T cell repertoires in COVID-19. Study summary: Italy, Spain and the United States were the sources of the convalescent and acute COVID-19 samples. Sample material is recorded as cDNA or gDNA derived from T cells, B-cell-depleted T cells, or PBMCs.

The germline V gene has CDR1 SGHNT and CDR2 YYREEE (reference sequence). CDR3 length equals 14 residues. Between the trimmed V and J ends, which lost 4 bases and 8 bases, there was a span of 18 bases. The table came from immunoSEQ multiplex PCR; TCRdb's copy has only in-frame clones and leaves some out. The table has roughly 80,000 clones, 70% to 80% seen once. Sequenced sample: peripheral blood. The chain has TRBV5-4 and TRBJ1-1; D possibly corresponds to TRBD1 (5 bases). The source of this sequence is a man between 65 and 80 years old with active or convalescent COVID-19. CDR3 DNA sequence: TGTGCCAGCAGCACCCCCGACGGGGGGGTGGAAGCTTTCTTT. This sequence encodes CASSTPDGGVEAFF.